The clone carrying this T cell receptor (beta chain) came up a few times. These data come from a study of prognosis after radiotherapy for stage I lung cancer. Study information: Around 14 patients presented with newly diagnosed primary stage I lung tumors, and a few carried oligometastatic NSCLC following surgical resection of the primary tumor. In total, some 14 men and a handful of women took part as patients, aged 53 to 84 with a median of about 68 years.

The study amplified the TCR beta CDR3 region from genomic DNA. This amplification was carried out by two rounds of multiplex PCR. First-round PCR, the initial amplification, used primers specific to each TRBV and TRBJ gene. TCRdb fed the multiplex PCR reads into MiXCR, producing one record per CDR3 protein. The sample has nearly 25,000 distinct CDR3 sequences; about 36% are singletons. CDR3 length: 15 amino acids. V lost 6 bases, J lost 3 bases, and 10 bases stayed unmatched. Blood, around 6 milliliters, was collected at each of two time points. This sample comprised PBMCs, obtained before or after stereotactic body radiation therapy (not recorded which). This chain links TRBV12-3 or TRBV12-4 with TRBJ1-2; TRBD1 agrees at 7 bases. The sequence came from a donor of 50 years or more with non-small cell lung cancer. This chain's CDR3 is CASSLDRWDYYGYTF. The CDR3 DNA reads TGTGCCAGCAGCTTGGACAGGTGGGATTACTATGGCTACACCTTC.